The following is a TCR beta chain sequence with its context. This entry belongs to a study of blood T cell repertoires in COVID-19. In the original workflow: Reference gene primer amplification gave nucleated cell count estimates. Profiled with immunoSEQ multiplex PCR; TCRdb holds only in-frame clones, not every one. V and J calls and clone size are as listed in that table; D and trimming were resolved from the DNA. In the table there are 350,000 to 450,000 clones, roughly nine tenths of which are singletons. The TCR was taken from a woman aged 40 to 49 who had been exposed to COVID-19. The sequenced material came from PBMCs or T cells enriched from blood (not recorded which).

The CDR3 protein is CASSGRTGRTEAFF. As DNA, the CDR3 is TGTGCCAGCAGCGGGAGGACAGGGAGGACTGAAGCTTTCTTT. V usage is TRBV9 and J usage is TRBJ1-1; 8 positions match TRBD1. With 3 bases clipped from V and 5 bases from J, the junction kept 6 bases outside the gene matches. CDR1 is SGDLS and CDR2 is YYNGEE in the germline V gene. This CDR3 is 14 amino acids long.